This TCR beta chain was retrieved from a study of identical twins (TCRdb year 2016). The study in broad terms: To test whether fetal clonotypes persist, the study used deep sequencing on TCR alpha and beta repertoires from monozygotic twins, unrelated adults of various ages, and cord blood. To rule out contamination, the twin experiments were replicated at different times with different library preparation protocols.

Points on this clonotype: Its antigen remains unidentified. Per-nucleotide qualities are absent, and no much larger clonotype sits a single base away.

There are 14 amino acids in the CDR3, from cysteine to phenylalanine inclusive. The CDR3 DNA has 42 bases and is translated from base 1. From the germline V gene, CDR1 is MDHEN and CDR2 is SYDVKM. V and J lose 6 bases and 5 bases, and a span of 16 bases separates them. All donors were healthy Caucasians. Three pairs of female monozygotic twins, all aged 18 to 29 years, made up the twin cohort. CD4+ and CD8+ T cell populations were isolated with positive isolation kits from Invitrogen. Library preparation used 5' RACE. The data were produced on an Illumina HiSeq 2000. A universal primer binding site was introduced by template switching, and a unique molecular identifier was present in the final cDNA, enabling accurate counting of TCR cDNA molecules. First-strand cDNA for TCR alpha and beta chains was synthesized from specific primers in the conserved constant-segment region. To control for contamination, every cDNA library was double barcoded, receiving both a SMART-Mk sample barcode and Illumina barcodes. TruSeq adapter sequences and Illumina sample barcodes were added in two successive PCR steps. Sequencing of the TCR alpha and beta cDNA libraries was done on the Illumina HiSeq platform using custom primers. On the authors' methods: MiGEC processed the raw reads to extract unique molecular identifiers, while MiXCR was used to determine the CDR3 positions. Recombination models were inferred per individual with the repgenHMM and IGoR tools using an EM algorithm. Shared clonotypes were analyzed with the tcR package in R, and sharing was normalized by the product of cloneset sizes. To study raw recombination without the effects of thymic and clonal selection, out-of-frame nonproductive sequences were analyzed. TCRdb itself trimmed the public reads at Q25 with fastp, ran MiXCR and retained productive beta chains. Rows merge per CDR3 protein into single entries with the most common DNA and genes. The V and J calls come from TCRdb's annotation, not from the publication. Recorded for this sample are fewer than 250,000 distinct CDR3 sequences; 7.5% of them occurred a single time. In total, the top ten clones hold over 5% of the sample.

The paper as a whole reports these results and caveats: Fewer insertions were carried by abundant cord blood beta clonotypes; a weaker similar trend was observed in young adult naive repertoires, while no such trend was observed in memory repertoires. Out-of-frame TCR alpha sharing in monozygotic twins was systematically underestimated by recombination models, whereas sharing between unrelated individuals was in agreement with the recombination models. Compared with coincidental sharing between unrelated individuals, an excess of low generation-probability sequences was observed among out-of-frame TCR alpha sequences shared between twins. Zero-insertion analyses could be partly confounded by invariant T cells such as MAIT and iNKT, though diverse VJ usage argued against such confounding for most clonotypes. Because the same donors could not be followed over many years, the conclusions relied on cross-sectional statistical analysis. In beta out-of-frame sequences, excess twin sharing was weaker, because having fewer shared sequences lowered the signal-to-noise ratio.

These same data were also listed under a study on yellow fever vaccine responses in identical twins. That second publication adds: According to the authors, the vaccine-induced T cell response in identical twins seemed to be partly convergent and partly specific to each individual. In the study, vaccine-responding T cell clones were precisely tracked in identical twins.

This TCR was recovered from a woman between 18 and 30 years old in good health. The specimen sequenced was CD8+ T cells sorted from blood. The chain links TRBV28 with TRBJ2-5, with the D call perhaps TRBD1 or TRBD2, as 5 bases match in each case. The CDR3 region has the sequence CASSLEGTRETQYF. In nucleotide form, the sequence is TGTGCCAGCAGCCTTGAAGGGACCCGTGAGACCCAGTACTTC.